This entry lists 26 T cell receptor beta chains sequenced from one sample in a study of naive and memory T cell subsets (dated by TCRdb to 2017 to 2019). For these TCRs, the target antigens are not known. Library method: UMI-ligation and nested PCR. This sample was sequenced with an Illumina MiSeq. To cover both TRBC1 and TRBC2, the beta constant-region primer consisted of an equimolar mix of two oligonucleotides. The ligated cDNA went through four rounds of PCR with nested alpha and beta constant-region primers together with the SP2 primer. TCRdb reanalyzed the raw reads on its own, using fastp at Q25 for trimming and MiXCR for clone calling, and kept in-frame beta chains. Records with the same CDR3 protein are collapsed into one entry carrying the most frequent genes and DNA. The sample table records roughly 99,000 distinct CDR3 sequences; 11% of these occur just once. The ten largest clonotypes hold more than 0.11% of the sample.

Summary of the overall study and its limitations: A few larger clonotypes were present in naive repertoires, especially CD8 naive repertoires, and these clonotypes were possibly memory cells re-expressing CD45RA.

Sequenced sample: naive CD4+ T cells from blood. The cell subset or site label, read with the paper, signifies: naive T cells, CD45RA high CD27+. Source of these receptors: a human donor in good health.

The CDR3, as DNA: TGTGCCAGCAGCCACGGGACAGCGGTAAATCAGCCCCAGCATTTT. As protein: CASSHGTAVNQPQHF. The gene calls are TRBV7-2 and TRBJ1-5; the match to TRBD1 covers 7 bases. This CDR3 comprises 15 residues. V was clipped by 5 bases and J by 4 bases; unmatched bases: 8. Germline V CDR1 and CDR2: SGHTA, FQGNSA.

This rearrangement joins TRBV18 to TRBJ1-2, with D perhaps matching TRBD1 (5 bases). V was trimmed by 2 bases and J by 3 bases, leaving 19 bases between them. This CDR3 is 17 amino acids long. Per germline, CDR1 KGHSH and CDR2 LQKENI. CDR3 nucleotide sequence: TGTGCCAGCTCACCATACCTGTCGGCAGGGAGCCACTATGGCTACACCTTC. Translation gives CASSPYLSAGSHYGYTF. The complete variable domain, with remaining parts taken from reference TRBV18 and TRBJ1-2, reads NAGVMQNPRHLVRRRGQEARLRCSPMKGHSHVYWYRQLPEEGLKFMVYLQKENIIDESGMPKERFSAEFPKEGPSILRIQQVVRGDSAAYFCASSPYLSAGSHYGYTFGSGTRLTVV.

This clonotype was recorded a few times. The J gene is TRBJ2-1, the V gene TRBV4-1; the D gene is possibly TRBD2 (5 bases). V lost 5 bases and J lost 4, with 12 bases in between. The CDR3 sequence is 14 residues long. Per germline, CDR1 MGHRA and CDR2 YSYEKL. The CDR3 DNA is TGCGCCAGCAGCTTCGGACTCGTATACAATGAGCAGTTCTTC. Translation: CASSFGLVYNEQFF.

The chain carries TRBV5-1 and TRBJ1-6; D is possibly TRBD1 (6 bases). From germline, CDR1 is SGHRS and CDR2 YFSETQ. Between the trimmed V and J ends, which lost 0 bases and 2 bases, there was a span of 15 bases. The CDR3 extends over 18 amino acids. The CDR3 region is CASSLVPGGDAYNSPLHF. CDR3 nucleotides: TGCGCCAGCAGCTTGGTTCCCGGGGGCGACGCCTATAATTCACCCCTCCACTTT.

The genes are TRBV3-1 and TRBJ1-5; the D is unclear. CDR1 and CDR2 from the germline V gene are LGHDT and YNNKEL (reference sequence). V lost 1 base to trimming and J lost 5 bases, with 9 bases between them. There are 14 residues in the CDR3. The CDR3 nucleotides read TGTGCCAGCAGCCAAGCCTCTGAAGATCAGCCCCAGCATTTT. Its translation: CASSQASEDQPQHF.

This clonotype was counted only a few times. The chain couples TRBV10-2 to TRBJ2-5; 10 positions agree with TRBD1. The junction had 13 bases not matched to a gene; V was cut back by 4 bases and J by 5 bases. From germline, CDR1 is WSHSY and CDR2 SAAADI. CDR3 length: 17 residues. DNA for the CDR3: TGCGCCAGCAGTGCCCGAGGTGGGGGACAGGGGAGCGAGACCCAGTACTTC. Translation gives CASSARGGGQGSETQYF.

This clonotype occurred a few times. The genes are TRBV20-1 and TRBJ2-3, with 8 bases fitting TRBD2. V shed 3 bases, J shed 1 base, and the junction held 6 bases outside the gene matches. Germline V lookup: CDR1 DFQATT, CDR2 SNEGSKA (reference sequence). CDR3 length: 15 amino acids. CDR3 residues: CSASRREAGTDTQYF. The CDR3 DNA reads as TGCAGTGCTAGTAGGCGGGAGGCCGGCACAGATACGCAGTATTTT.

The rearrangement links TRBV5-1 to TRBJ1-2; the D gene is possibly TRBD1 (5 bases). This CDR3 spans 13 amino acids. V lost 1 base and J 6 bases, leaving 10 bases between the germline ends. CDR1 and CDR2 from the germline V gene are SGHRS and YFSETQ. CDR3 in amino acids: CASSLRGDHGYTF. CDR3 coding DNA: TGCGCCAGCAGCTTGCGGGGGGATCATGGCTACACCTTC.

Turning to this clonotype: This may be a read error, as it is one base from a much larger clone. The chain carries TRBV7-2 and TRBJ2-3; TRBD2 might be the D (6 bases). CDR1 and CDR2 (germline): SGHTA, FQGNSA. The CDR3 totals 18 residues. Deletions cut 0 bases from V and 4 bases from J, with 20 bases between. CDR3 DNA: TGTGCCAGCAGCTTAGCCCCTCTGAGAAGCACTAGCCCAGATACGCAGTATTTT. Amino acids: CASSLAPLRSTSPDTQYF.

The CDR3 sequence: CASSLTSGVTGELFF. The CDR3 nucleotides read TGTGCCAGCAGCTTGACTAGCGGGGTTACCGGGGAGCTGTTTTTT. V and J are TRBV7-6 and TRBJ2-2; 11 positions match TRBD2. Losses at the gene ends were 3 bases for V and 5 bases for J; bases not matched to a gene: 2. The CDR3 length is 15 residues. CDR1 is SGHVS and CDR2 is FNYEAQ in the germline V gene.

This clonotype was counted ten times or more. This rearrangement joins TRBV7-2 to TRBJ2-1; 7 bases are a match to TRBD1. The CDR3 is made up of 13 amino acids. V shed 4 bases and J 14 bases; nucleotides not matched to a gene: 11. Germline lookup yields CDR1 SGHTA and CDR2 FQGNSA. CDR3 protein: CASSSGGTSEKFF. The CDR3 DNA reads TGTGCCAGCAGCTCAGGGGGTACTAGTGAAAAGTTCTTC.

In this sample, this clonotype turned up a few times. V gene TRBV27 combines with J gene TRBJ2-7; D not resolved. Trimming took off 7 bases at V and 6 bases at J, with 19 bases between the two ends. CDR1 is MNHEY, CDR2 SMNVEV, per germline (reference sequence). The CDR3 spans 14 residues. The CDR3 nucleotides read TGTGCCAGCACGAGGCTTTCCTCCCCGTTCGAGCAGTACTTC. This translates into CASTRLSSPFEQYF.

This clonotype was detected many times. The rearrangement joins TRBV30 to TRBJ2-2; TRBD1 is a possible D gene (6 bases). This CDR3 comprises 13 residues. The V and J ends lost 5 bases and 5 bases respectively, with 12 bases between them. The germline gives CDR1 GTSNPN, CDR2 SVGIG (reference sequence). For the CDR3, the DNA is TGTGCCTGGGAGACAGGTCCAACCGGGGAGCTGTTTTTT. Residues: CAWETGPTGELFF.

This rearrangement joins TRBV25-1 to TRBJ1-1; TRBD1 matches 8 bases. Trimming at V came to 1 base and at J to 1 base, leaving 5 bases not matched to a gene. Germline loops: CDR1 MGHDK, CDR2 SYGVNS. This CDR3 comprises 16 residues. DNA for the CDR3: TGTGCCAGCAGTGAATTCGGGACAGGACCGAACACTGAAGCTTTCTTT. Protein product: CASSEFGTGPNTEAFF.

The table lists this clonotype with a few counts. In nucleotides, the CDR3 is TGTGCCAGCAGTGAACGGGATTCCCGAGCCTACGAGCAGTACTTC. Translation gives CASSERDSRAYEQYF. This chain uses TRBV6-1 with TRBJ2-7; a possible D gene is TRBD2 (5 bases). Germline lookup yields CDR1 MNHNS and CDR2 SASEGT. The V end lost 2 bases, the J end lost 2 bases, and 13 bases lay between the germline ends. The CDR3 sequence is 15 residues long.

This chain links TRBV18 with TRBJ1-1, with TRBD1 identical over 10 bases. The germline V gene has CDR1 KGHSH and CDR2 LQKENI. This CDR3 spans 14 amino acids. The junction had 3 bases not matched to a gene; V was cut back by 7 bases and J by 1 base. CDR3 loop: CASLWDRGNTEAFF. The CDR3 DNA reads TGTGCCAGCTTATGGGACAGGGGGAACACTGAAGCTTTCTTT.

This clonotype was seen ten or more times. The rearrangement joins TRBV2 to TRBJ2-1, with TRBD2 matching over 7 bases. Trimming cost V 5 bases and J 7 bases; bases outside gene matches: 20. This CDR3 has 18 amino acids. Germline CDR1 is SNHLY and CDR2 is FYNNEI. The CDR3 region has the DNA TGTGCCAGCAGTCGAGAGGGGTTACTAGCGACGAAGAGGAATGAGCAGTTCTTC. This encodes CASSREGLLATKRNEQFF. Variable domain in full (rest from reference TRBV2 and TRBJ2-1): EPEVTQTPSHQVTQMGQEVILRCVPISNHLYFYWYRQILGQKVEFLVSFYNNEISEKSEIFDDQFSVERPDGSNFTLKIRSTKLEDSAMYFCASSREGLLATKRNEQFFGPGTRLTVL.

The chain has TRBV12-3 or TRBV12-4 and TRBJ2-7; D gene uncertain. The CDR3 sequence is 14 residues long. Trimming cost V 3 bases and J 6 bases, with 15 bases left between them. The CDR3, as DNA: TGTGCCAGCAGTTTCCGCCCACCCAATAGCGAGCAGTACTTC. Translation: CASSFRPPNSEQYF.

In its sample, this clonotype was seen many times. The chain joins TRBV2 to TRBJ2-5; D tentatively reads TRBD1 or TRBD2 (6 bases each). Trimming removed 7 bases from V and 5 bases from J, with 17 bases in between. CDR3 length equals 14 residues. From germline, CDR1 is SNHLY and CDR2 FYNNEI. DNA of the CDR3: TGTGCCAGCAACCAGGACACAGGGAGGGAGACCCAGTACTTC. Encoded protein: CASNQDTGRETQYF.

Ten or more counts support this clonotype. CDR3 nucleotide sequence: TGCAGTGCTAGAGATCCGACGTCCACTAACTCCTACGAGCAGTACTTC. Residues: CSARDPTSTNSYEQYF. The V gene is TRBV20-1, the J gene TRBJ2-7, with D unclear. The length of the CDR3 is 16 residues. Germline CDR1 reads DFQATT; CDR2 reads SNEGSKA (reference sequence). V was pared by 0 bases and J by 0 bases, with 15 bases between.

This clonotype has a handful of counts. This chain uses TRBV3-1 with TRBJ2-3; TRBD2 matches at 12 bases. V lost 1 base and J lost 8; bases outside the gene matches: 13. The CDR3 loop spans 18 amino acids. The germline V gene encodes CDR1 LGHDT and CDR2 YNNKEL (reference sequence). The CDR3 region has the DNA TGTGCCAGCAGCCAAGCCGGGACTAGCGGGTCCGGCGGGGGTACGCAGTATTTT. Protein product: CASSQAGTSGSGGGTQYF.

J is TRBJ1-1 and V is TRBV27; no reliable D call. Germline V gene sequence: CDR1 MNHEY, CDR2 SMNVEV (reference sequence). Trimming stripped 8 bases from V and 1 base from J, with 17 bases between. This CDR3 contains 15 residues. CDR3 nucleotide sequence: TGTGCCAGCTTCACCCGGAAGGGTAAGAACACTGAAGCTTTCTTT. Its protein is CASFTRKGKNTEAFF.

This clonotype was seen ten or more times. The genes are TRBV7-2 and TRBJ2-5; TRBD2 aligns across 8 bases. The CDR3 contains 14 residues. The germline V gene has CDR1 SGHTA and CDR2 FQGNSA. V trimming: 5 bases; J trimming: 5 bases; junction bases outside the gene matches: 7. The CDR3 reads CASSPRGGRETQYF. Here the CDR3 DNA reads TGTGCCAGCAGCCCCCGGGGGGGCCGGGAGACCCAGTACTTC.

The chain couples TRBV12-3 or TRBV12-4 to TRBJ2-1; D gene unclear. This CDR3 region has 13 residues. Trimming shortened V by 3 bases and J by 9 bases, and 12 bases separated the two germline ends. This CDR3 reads CASSLTRSGEQFF. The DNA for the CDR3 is TGTGCCAGCAGTTTGACACGGTCCGGTGAGCAGTTCTTC.

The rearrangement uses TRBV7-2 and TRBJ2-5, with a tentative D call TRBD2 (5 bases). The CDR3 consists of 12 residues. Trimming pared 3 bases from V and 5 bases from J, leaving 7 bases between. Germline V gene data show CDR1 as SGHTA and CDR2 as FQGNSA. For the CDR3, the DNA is TGTGCCAGCAGCTTGCGAGGGGAGACCCAGTACTTC. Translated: CASSLRGETQYF.

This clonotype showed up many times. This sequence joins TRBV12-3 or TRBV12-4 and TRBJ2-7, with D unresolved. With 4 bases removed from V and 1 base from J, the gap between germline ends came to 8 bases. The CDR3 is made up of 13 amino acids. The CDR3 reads CASSSDNSYEQYF. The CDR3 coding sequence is TGTGCCAGCAGTTCAGACAATTCCTACGAGCAGTACTTC.